This passage covers 16 T cell receptor beta chains from one sample sequenced in a study of response to subunit inactivated influenza vaccine. TCRdb called the RT-PCR reads again in MiXCR, with one record for every CDR3 protein. The top ten hold 10% to 15% of the sample, which has about half a million distinct CDR3 sequences, less than 8% seen once. The specimen comprised PBMCs from blood, sampled about 23 months after vaccination. These receptors were collected from a man aged 50-75 years who received an inactivated influenza vaccine.

The V gene is TRBV6-2 or TRBV6-3, the J gene TRBJ1-5; no clear D gene. The CDR3 runs to 12 residues. V was trimmed by 7 bases and J by 3 bases, leaving 7 bases between them. The germline V gene encodes CDR1 MNHEY and CDR2 SVGEGT. The CDR3 region is CASTDPNQPQHF. Written as DNA, the CDR3 is TGTGCCAGCACCGACCCCAATCAGCCCCAGCATTTT.

In its sample, this clonotype was seen a few times. The chain recombines TRBV15 with TRBJ1-1, with D tentatively TRBD1 (5 bases). Trimming took off 7 bases at V and 8 bases at J, with 11 bases between the two ends. CDR1 and CDR2 from the germline V gene are LNHNV and YYDKDF (reference sequence). This CDR3 region has 11 residues. Here the CDR3 DNA reads TGTGCCACCAAGGAGAGACAGGAAGCTTTCTTT. Translated, it gives CATKERQEAFF. Full variable domain (rest looked up from reference TRBV15 and TRBJ1-1): DAMVIQNPRYQVTQFGKPVTLSCSQTLNHNVMYWYQQKSSQAPKLLFHYYDKDFNNEADTPDNFQSRRPNTSFCFLDIRSPGLGDTAMYLCATKERQEAFFGQGTRLTVV.

This clonotype has only a few counts. The chain has TRBV7-9 and TRBJ2-2; 7 bases map to TRBD1. Germline CDR1 and CDR2: SEHNR and FQNEAQ (reference sequence). V dropped 3 bases and J dropped 1; count of bases not matched to a gene: 5. The CDR3 is 16 residues long. CDR3 sequence: CASSFIGTENTGELFF. Written as DNA, the CDR3 is TGTGCCAGCAGCTTCATCGGGACAGAGAACACCGGGGAGCTGTTTTTT.

This clonotype was detected many times. CDR3 loop: CASSPAGPLDTQYF. DNA of the CDR3: TGTGCCAGCAGCCCAGCGGGGCCTTTAGATACGCAGTATTTT. The chain carries TRBV7-9 and TRBJ2-3; 7 nucleotides line up with TRBD2. The CDR3 consists of 14 residues. Germline lookup yields CDR1 SEHNR and CDR2 FQNEAQ (reference sequence). Trimming removed 5 bases from V and 5 bases from J; junction bases left unmatched: 7.

The chain links TRBV27 to TRBJ2-7; D is unresolved. Per germline, CDR1 MNHEY and CDR2 SMNVEV (reference sequence). This CDR3 region has 13 residues. V lost 9 bases to trimming and J lost 4 bases, with 16 bases between them. The CDR3 region has the DNA TGTGCCAGTGGGTCAGGAGTTTTATACGAGCAGTACTTC. This translates into CASGSGVLYEQYF.

This clonotype was seen a handful of times. The V gene is TRBV20-1, the J gene TRBJ2-5, with no clear D. Germline assignment: CDR1 DFQATT and CDR2 SNEGSKA (reference sequence). CDR3 length: 13 residues. The ends were cut back, 0 bases at V and 5 bases at J, with 10 bases in the middle. The CDR3 nucleotides are TGCAGTGCTAGAGACCCCCGGCGGGAGACCCAGTACTTC. Its translation is CSARDPRRETQYF.

This clonotype was recorded at least ten times. The chain carries TRBV10-3 and TRBJ2-7; a possible D gene is TRBD1 (6 bases). V was clipped by 6 bases and J by 4 bases, with 16 bases between them. In germline, CDR1 is ENHRY, CDR2 SYGVKD. The CDR3 is made up of 14 amino acids. In DNA, the CDR3 is TGTGCCATCAGGAACAGGGAGTACCAATACGAGCAGTACTTC. Amino acids: CAIRNREYQYEQYF.

This chain links TRBV20-1 with TRBJ2-7; 9 bases align to TRBD1. Per germline, CDR1 DFQATT and CDR2 SNEGSKA (reference sequence). The CDR3 is 15 residues long. Trimming took 3 bases from V and 0 from J; bases not matched to a gene: 6. The CDR3 loop is CSASLGTGSSYEQYF. The CDR3 DNA sequence: TGCAGTGCTAGTTTGGGGACAGGGTCCTCCTACGAGCAGTACTTC.

This clonotype was detected only a few times. The chain's CDR3 is CSAKSGTGFTGELFF. CDR3 DNA sequence: TGCAGTGCAAAGTCCGGGACCGGATTCACCGGGGAGCTGTTTTTT. The genes are TRBV20-1 and TRBJ2-2; either TRBD1 or TRBD2 may supply D (5 bases each). This CDR3 has 15 amino acids. Between the trimmed V and J ends, which lost 6 bases and 4 bases, there was a span of 18 bases. The V gene's germline CDR1 is DFQATT and CDR2 SNEGSKA (reference sequence).

The chain links TRBV11-2 to TRBJ2-3; D call uncertain. The CDR3 is 18 residues long. Per germline, CDR1 SGHAT and CDR2 FQNNGV. Trimming took 0 bases from V and 2 from J, leaving 18 bases between them. This CDR3 is CASSLDLPTRINTDTQYF. The CDR3 DNA reads as TGTGCCAGCAGCTTAGATCTCCCTACCAGAATCAACACAGATACGCAGTATTTT.

The chain is built from TRBV7-2 and TRBJ2-3, with D perhaps matching TRBD1 (5 bases). From germline, CDR1 is SGHTA and CDR2 FQGNSA. This CDR3 region has 15 residues. With 7 bases removed from V and 1 base from J, the gap between germline ends came to 15 bases. The CDR3 bases are TGTGCCAGCACCCCAGGCAGGGTGGGCACAGATACGCAGTATTTT. As protein: CASTPGRVGTDTQYF.

This clonotype was detected only once. The genes are TRBV10-1 and TRBJ1-2; D is unresolved. CDR3 size: 13 residues. The germline V gene encodes CDR1 WNHNN and CDR2 SYGVQD (reference sequence). Between the trimmed V and J ends, which lost 0 bases and 2 bases, there was a span of 4 bases. In nucleotides, the CDR3 is TGCGCCAGCAGTGAGTCAGGGAACTATGGCTACACCTTC. This encodes CASSESGNYGYTF.

This clonotype has ten or more counts. The genes are TRBV7-7 and TRBJ2-1; 10 bases are a match to TRBD2. Germline values: CDR1 SSHAT, CDR2 FNYEAQ (reference sequence). V gave up 1 base and J gave up 6 bases; unmatched junction bases: 12. The CDR3 is made up of 18 amino acids. CDR3 bases: TGTGCCAGCAGCTTAGGGGCGCGGTCTAGCGGGAGTACCAATGAGCAGTTCTTC. It codes for CASSLGARSSGSTNEQFF.

This clonotype was seen ten or more times. The gene calls are TRBV2 and TRBJ1-2, with TRBD1 matching over 8 bases. Per germline, CDR1 SNHLY and CDR2 FYNNEI. This CDR3 is built from 14 residues. V lost 6 bases, J lost 0 bases, and 3 bases stayed unmatched. CDR3 in amino acids: CASSSDRANYGYTF. CDR3 in DNA: TGTGCCAGCAGCTCGGACAGGGCTAACTATGGCTACACCTTC.

As concerns this clonotype: One end of the junction does not line up with germline, which may come from a read error. The genes are TRBV20-1 and TRBJ1-5, with D maybe TRBD1 (6 bases). The germline V gene encodes CDR1 DFQATT and CDR2 SNEGSKA (reference sequence). The CDR3 sequence is 16 residues long. DNA for the CDR3: TGCTGTGCTAGTTTGGGGGGCTCTCTGGAAAATCAGCCCCAGCATTTT. This sequence encodes CCASLGGSLENQPQHF.

This clonotype was recorded at least ten times. The rearrangement joins TRBV7-2 to TRBJ1-5, with no clear D. Looked up from germline, CDR1 is SGHTA and CDR2 is FQGNSA. V gave up 4 bases and J gave up 2 bases, with 15 bases separating them. The CDR3 is 16 residues long. The CDR3 loop reads CASSSRLGDRNQPQHF. CDR3 in DNA: TGTGCCAGCAGCTCTCGCCTCGGGGATCGCAATCAGCCCCAGCATTTT.